The rows below give T cell receptor beta chains drawn from one sample of a study of CD8 T cells in Susac syndrome. One entry per CDR3 protein results from TCRdb running MiXCR on the immunoSEQ multiplex PCR reads. The sample yields fewer than 80,000 distinct CDR3 sequences, 95% seen once. The sequenced sample was CD8+ T cells from PBMCs. Source of these receptors: a human donor in good health. Both conserved end residues are part of each CDR3. Each record gives: J gene, clone size, V gene, D gene, CDR3 protein, CDR3 DNA. D genes are given only for firm matches. Only part of the rows carry a size: once, few, many, or a class if the clone is expanded.

J gene: TRBJ2-2; clone size: .; V gene: TRBV7-9; D gene: .; CDR3 protein: CASLAGTPNTGELFF; CDR3 DNA: TGTGCCAGTCTGGCCGGGACTCCTAACACCGGGGAGCTGTTTTTT
J gene: TRBJ2-1; clone size: .; V gene: TRBV27; D gene: .; CDR3 protein: CASSPDPSEQFF; CDR3 DNA: TGTGCCAGCAGTCCCGACCCATCAGAGCAGTTCTTC
J gene: TRBJ1-6; clone size: .; V gene: TRBV7-6; D gene: .; CDR3 protein: CASSLKQPGENSPLHF; CDR3 DNA: TGTGCCAGCAGCTTAAAACAACCCGGGGAAAATTCACCCCTCCACTTT
J gene: TRBJ2-2; clone size: .; V gene: TRBV29-1; D gene: TRBD1; CDR3 protein: CSVLTGANTGELFF; CDR3 DNA: TGCAGCGTTCTGACAGGGGCAAACACCGGGGAGCTGTTTTTT
J gene: TRBJ1-5; clone size: .; V gene: TRBV23-1; D gene: TRBD1; CDR3 protein: CASSQPSDRVQWNSNQPQHF; CDR3 DNA: TGCGCCAGCAGTCAACCCTCGGACAGGGTTCAATGGAATAGCAATCAGCCCCAGCATTTT
J gene: TRBJ2-7; clone size: .; V gene: TRBV7-9; D gene: TRBD2; CDR3 protein: CASSSTSGGAREQYF; CDR3 DNA: TGTGCCAGCAGCTCCACTAGCGGGGGGGCTCGCGAGCAGTACTTC
J gene: TRBJ1-2; clone size: .; V gene: TRBV12-5; D gene: TRBD1; CDR3 protein: CASGLAQGGPYTF; CDR3 DNA: TGTGCTAGTGGTTTGGCCCAGGGGGGTCCCTACACCTTC
J gene: TRBJ2-1; clone size: .; V gene: TRBV5-4; D gene: TRBD2; CDR3 protein: CASSYPSGGPSNEQFF; CDR3 DNA: TGTGCCAGCAGCTACCCTAGCGGGGGGCCTTCGAATGAGCAGTTCTTC
J gene: TRBJ1-1; clone size: .; V gene: TRBV3-1; D gene: .; CDR3 protein: CASSLGTRGSLEAFF; CDR3 DNA: TGTGCCAGCAGCCTCGGGACCCGGGGCTCTCTTGAAGCTTTCTTT
J gene: TRBJ2-5; clone size: .; V gene: TRBV9; D gene: .; CDR3 protein: CASSPRGNQETQYF; CDR3 DNA: TGTGCCAGCAGCCCCCGGGGGAACCAAGAGACCCAGTACTTC
J gene: TRBJ1-5; clone size: .; V gene: TRBV7-2; D gene: .; CDR3 protein: CASSLGINQPQHF; CDR3 DNA: TGTGCCAGCAGCTTAGGGATAAACCAGCCCCAGCATTTT
J gene: TRBJ1-1; clone size: .; V gene: TRBV7-3; D gene: .; CDR3 protein: CASSFRMNTEAFF; CDR3 DNA: TGTGCCAGCAGTTTTAGGATGAACACTGAAGCTTTCTTT
J gene: TRBJ1-2; clone size: .; V gene: TRBV6-5; D gene: TRBD1; CDR3 protein: CASSWTGEYGYTF; CDR3 DNA: TGTGCCAGCAGTTGGACAGGCGAATATGGCTACACCTTC
J gene: TRBJ2-1; clone size: .; V gene: TRBV3-1; D gene: .; CDR3 protein: CASSQEFSGGAVNEQFF; CDR3 DNA: TGTGCCAGCAGCCAAGAGTTTTCGGGGGGCGCTGTTAATGAGCAGTTCTTC
J gene: TRBJ1-5; clone size: few; V gene: TRBV7-8; D gene: .; CDR3 protein: CASSPDPNQPQHF; CDR3 DNA: TGTGCCAGCAGCCCCGACCCGAATCAGCCCCAGCATTTT
J gene: TRBJ2-7; clone size: .; V gene: TRBV11-1; D gene: TRBD1; CDR3 protein: CASSWQGAYEQYF; CDR3 DNA: TGTGCCAGCAGCTGGCAGGGGGCCTACGAGCAGTACTTC
J gene: TRBJ2-6; clone size: .; V gene: TRBV4-2; D gene: .; CDR3 protein: CASSQPSISGANVLTF; CDR3 DNA: TGTGCCAGCAGCCAACCCTCAATCTCTGGGGCCAACGTCCTGACTTTC
J gene: TRBJ1-2; clone size: .; V gene: TRBV27; D gene: TRBD1; CDR3 protein: CASWDRSYGYTF; CDR3 DNA: TGTGCCAGCTGGGACAGGTCGTATGGCTACACCTTC
J gene: TRBJ1-2; clone size: .; V gene: TRBV29-1; D gene: .; CDR3 protein: CSVDRPADGYTF; CDR3 DNA: TGCAGCGTTGACCGCCCAGCCGATGGCTACACCTTC
J gene: TRBJ1-1; clone size: once; V gene: TRBV5-1; D gene: TRBD1; CDR3 protein: CASSSGQGEGTEAFF; CDR3 DNA: TGCGCCAGCAGCTCAGGACAGGGGGAGGGCACTGAAGCTTTCTTT
J gene: TRBJ2-3; clone size: .; V gene: TRBV7-9; D gene: .; CDR3 protein: CASSPPSTSTDTQYF; CDR3 DNA: TGTGCCAGCAGTCCACCCTCGACAAGCACAGATACGCAGTATTTT
J gene: TRBJ2-5; clone size: .; V gene: TRBV5-1; D gene: TRBD2; CDR3 protein: CASSLAPNQGLQETQYF; CDR3 DNA: TGCGCCAGCAGCTTGGCGCCGAACCAGGGACTACAAGAGACCCAGTACTTC
J gene: TRBJ2-1; clone size: .; V gene: TRBV9; D gene: .; CDR3 protein: CASSVDVYNEQFF; CDR3 DNA: TGTGCCAGCAGCGTAGATGTGTACAATGAGCAGTTCTTC
J gene: TRBJ1-1; clone size: .; V gene: TRBV10-3; D gene: .; CDR3 protein: CAITGDMNTEAFF; CDR3 DNA: TGTGCCATCACGGGCGATATGAACACTGAAGCTTTCTTT
J gene: TRBJ2-4; clone size: .; V gene: TRBV29-1; D gene: TRBD2; CDR3 protein: CSAGGGLAKNIQYF; CDR3 DNA: TGCAGCGCCGGGGGGGGCTTAGCCAAAAACATTCAGTACTTC
J gene: TRBJ2-2; clone size: .; V gene: TRBV7-9; D gene: .; CDR3 protein: CASSSDAGELFF; CDR3 DNA: TGTGCCAGCAGCTCCGATGCCGGGGAGCTGTTTTTT
J gene: TRBJ1-1; clone size: .; V gene: TRBV7-2; D gene: .; CDR3 protein: CASSLMPGNTGEAFF; CDR3 DNA: TGTGCCAGCAGCCTGATGCCAGGGAATACCGGTGAAGCTTTCTTT
J gene: TRBJ2-5; clone size: .; V gene: TRBV6-6; D gene: .; CDR3 protein: CASQPSSRETQYF; CDR3 DNA: TGTGCCTCTCAACCCTCCTCACGAGAGACCCAGTACTTC
J gene: TRBJ1-2; clone size: once; V gene: TRBV12-3/TRBV12-4; D gene: .; CDR3 protein: CASSISPGNYGYTF; CDR3 DNA: TGTGCCAGCAGCATCTCTCCAGGGAACTATGGCTACACCTTC
J gene: TRBJ1-2; clone size: .; V gene: TRBV3-1; D gene: .; CDR3 protein: CASSQDRRWLQSAFSHDGYTF; CDR3 DNA: TGTGCCAGCAGCCAAGATAGACGCTGGTTACAGTCGGCATTCAGCCACGATGGCTACACCTTC
J gene: TRBJ2-7; clone size: .; V gene: TRBV13; D gene: TRBD1; CDR3 protein: CASSLVIPGGYEQYF; CDR3 DNA: TGTGCCAGCAGCTTAGTTATTCCAGGGGGCTACGAGCAGTACTTC
J gene: TRBJ2-1; clone size: .; V gene: TRBV12-3/TRBV12-4; D gene: .; CDR3 protein: CASSVQGFQQFF; CDR3 DNA: TGTGCCAGCAGTGTCCAGGGGTTCCAGCAGTTCTTC
J gene: TRBJ1-1; clone size: .; V gene: TRBV14; D gene: .; CDR3 protein: CASSQEGAYSEAFF; CDR3 DNA: TGTGCCAGCAGCCAAGAAGGGGCGTACTCGGAAGCTTTCTTT
J gene: TRBJ1-1; clone size: .; V gene: TRBV5-4; D gene: .; CDR3 protein: CASSVKGNTEAFF; CDR3 DNA: TGTGCCAGCAGCGTAAAGGGGAACACTGAAGCTTTCTTT
J gene: TRBJ2-1; clone size: .; V gene: TRBV13; D gene: .; CDR3 protein: CASSPPRAFIDSYNEQFF; CDR3 DNA: TGTGCCAGCAGCCCCCCTCGGGCGTTCATCGATTCCTACAATGAGCAGTTCTTC
J gene: TRBJ2-2; clone size: .; V gene: TRBV30; D gene: .; CDR3 protein: CAWDGGFTGELFF; CDR3 DNA: TGTGCCTGGGACGGCGGATTCACCGGGGAGCTGTTTTTT
J gene: TRBJ1-6; clone size: .; V gene: TRBV23-1; D gene: .; CDR3 protein: CASSHPGPADNSPLHF; CDR3 DNA: TGCGCCAGCAGTCACCCCGGGCCCGCGGATAATTCACCCCTCCACTTT
J gene: TRBJ1-5; clone size: .; V gene: TRBV4-3; D gene: .; CDR3 protein: CASSQDRYSNQPQHF; CDR3 DNA: TGCGCCAGCAGCCAAGATAGATATAGCAATCAGCCCCAGCATTTT
J gene: TRBJ2-1; clone size: .; V gene: TRBV9; D gene: .; CDR3 protein: CASSVVGETYNEQFF; CDR3 DNA: TGTGCCAGCAGCGTAGTCGGGGAGACCTACAATGAGCAGTTCTTC
J gene: TRBJ2-7; clone size: .; V gene: TRBV30; D gene: TRBD1; CDR3 protein: CAWSVGNRGEQYF; CDR3 DNA: TGTGCCTGGAGTGTGGGTAACAGGGGCGAGCAGTACTTC
J gene: TRBJ1-2; clone size: .; V gene: TRBV6-2/TRBV6-3; D gene: .; CDR3 protein: CASNDPGDGWNYGYTF; CDR3 DNA: TGTGCCAGCAATGACCCGGGGGACGGGTGGAACTATGGCTACACCTTC
J gene: TRBJ2-1; clone size: .; V gene: TRBV28; D gene: TRBD1; CDR3 protein: CASSQRTGKLDEQFF; CDR3 DNA: TGTGCCAGCAGCCAAAGGACAGGGAAATTAGATGAGCAGTTCTTC
J gene: TRBJ1-1; clone size: .; V gene: TRBV9; D gene: .; CDR3 protein: CASSVVGGSTEAFF; CDR3 DNA: TGTGCCAGCAGCGTAGTCGGGGGGTCCACTGAAGCTTTCTTT
J gene: TRBJ2-2; clone size: .; V gene: TRBV9; D gene: .; CDR3 protein: CASSLQGAGELFF; CDR3 DNA: TGTGCCAGCAGCCTGCAGGGAGCGGGGGAGCTGTTTTTT